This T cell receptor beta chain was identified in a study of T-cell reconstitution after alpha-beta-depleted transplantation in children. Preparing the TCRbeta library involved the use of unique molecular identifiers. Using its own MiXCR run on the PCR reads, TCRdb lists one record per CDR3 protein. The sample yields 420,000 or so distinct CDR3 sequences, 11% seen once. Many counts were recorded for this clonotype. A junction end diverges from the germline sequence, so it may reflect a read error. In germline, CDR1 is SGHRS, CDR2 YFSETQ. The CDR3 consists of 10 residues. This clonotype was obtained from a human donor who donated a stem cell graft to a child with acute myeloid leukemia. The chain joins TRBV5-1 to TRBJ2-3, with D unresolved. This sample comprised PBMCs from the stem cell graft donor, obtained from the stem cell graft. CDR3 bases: TGTGCCAGCAGTGGGGATACGCAGTATTTT. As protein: CASSGDTQYF.